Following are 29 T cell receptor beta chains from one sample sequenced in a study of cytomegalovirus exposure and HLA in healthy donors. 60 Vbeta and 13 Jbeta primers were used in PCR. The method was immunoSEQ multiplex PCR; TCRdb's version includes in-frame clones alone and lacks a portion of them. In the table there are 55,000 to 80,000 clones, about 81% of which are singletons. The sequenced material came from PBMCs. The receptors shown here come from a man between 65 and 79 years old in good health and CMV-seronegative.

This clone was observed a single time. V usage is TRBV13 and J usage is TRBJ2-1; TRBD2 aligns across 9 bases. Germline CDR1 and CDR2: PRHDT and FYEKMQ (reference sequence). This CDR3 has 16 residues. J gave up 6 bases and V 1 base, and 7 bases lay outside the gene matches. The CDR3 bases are TGTGCCAGCAGCTTAGTGGGGAGCGGGGGGCTCAATGAGCAGTTCTTC. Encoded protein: CASSLVGSGGLNEQFF.

The CDR3 region is CASRSTGAEETQYF. The CDR3 DNA reads as TGCGCCAGCCGATCCACGGGAGCTGAAGAGACCCAGTACTTC. The chain couples TRBV5-1 to TRBJ2-5, with a tentative D call TRBD2 (6 bases). Between the trimmed V and J ends, which lost 7 bases and 3 bases, there was a span of 16 bases. The CDR3 loop spans 14 amino acids. The V gene's germline CDR1 is SGHRS and CDR2 YFSETQ.

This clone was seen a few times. The chain's CDR3 is CASRATGANEQYF. CDR3 DNA sequence: TGTGCCAGCAGAGCTACAGGGGCCAACGAGCAGTACTTC. The rearrangement uses TRBV6-4 and TRBJ2-7; 7 nucleotides align to TRBD1. In germline, CDR1 is MRHNA, CDR2 SNTAGT. The CDR3 sequence is 13 residues long. The trim removed 6 bases at V and 5 bases at J, leaving 7 bases unmatched.

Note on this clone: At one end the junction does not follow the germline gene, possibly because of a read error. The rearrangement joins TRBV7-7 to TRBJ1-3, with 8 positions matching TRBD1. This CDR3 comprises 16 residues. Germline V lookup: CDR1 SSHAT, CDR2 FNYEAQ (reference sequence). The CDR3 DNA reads TGTGCTAGCAGCCCACTCCAGGGGGCCGGAGGAAACACCATATATTTT. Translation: CASSPLQGAGGNTIYF.

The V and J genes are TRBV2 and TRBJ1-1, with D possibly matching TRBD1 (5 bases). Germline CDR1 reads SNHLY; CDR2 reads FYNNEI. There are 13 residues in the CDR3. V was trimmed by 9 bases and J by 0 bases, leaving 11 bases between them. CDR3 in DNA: TGTGCCAGTAAAGGGGCCATGAACACTGAAGCTTTCTTT. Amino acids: CASKGAMNTEAFF.

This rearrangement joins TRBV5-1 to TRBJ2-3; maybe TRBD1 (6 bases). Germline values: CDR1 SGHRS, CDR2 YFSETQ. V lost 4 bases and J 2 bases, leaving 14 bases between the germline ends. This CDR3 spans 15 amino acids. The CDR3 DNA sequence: TGCGCCAGCAGCCTCGGACAGATTCACACAGATACGCAGTATTTT. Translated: CASSLGQIHTDTQYF.

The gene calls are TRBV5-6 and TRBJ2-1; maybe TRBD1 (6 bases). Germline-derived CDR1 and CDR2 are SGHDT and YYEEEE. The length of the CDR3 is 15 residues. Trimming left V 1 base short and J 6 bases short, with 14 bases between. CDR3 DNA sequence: TGTGCCAGCAGCTTGACAGGGAGAACAATCAATGAGCAGTTCTTC. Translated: CASSLTGRTINEQFF.

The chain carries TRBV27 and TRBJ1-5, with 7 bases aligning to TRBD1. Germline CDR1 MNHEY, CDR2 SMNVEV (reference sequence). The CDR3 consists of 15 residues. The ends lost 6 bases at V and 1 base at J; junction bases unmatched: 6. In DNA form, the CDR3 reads TGTGCCAGCAGCCGTTACAGGGGAAGCAATCAGCCCCAGCATTTT. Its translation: CASSRYRGSNQPQHF.

CDR3 DNA sequence: TGTGCCAGCGAGCGGGACACAGATACGCAGTATTTT. Residues: CASERDTDTQYF. V gene TRBV7-8 combines with J gene TRBJ2-3; the match to TRBD2 covers 7 bases. The V gene's germline CDR1 is SGHVS and CDR2 FQNEAQ. The CDR3 covers 12 residues. The ends lost 8 bases at V and 2 bases at J; junction bases unmatched: 1.

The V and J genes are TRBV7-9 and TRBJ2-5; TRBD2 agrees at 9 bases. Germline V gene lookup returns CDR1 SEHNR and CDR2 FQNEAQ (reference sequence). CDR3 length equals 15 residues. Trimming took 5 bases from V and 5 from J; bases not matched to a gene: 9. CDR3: CASSPISGRRETQYF. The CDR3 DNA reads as TGTGCCAGCAGCCCAATTAGCGGGAGAAGGGAGACCCAGTACTTC.

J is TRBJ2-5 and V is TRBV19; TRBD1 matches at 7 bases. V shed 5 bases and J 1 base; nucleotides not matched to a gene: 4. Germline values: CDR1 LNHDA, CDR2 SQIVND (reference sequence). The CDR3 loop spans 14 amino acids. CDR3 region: CASSLRTGQETQYF. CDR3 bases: TGTGCCAGTAGTCTCCGGACAGGCCAAGAGACCCAGTACTTC.

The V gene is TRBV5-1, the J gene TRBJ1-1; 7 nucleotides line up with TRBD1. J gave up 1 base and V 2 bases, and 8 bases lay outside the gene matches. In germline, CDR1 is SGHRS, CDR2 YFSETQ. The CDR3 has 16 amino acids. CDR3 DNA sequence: TGCGCCAGCAGCTTAGAGGGGGCCTCTAGGAACACTGAAGCTTTCTTT. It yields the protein CASSLEGASRNTEAFF.

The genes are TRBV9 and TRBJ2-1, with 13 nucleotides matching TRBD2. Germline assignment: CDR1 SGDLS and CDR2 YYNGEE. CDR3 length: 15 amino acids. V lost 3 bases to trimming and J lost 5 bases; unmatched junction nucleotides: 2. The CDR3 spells CASSGGLAGNNEQFF. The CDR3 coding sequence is TGTGCCAGCAGCGGGGGACTAGCGGGAAACAATGAGCAGTTCTTC.

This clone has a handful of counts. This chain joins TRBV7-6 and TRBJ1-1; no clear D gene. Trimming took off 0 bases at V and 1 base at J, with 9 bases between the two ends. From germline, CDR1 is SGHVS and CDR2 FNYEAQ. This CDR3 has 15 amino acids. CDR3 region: CASSLARGANTEAFF. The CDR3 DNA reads TGTGCCAGCAGCTTAGCGCGGGGAGCGAACACTGAAGCTTTCTTT.

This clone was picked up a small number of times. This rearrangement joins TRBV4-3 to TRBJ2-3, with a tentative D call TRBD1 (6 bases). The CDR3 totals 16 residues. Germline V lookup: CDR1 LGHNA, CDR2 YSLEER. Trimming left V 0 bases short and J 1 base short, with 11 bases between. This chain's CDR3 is CASSQDLQGGTDTQYF. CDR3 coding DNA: TGCGCCAGCAGCCAAGATTTACAGGGCGGCACAGATACGCAGTATTTT.

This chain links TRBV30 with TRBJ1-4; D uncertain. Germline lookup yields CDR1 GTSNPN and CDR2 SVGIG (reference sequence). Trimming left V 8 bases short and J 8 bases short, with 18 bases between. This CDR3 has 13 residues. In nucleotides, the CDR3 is TGTGCCAAAGAGGAAGGTGTAGGAGAAAAACTGTTTTTT. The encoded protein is CAKEEGVGEKLFF.

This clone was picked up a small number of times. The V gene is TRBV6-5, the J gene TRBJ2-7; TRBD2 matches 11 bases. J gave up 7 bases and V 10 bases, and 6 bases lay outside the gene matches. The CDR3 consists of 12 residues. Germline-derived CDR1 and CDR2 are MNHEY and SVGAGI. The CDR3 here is CATGTSGREQYF. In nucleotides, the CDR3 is TGTGCCACGGGGACTAGCGGCAGGGAGCAGTACTTC.

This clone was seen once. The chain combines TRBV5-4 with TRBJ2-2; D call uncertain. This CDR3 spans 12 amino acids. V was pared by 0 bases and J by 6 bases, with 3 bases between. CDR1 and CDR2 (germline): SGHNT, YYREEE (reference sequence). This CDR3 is CASSLASGELFF. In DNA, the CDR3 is TGTGCCAGCAGCTTGGCTTCCGGGGAGCTGTTTTTT.

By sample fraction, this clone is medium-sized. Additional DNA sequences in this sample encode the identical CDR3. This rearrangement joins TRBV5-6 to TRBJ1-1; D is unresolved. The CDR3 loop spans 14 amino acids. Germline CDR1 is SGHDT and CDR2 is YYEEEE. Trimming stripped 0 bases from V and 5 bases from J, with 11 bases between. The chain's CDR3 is CASSLGGGGTEAFF. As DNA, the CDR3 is TGTGCCAGCAGCTTGGGTGGAGGAGGTACTGAAGCTTTCTTT. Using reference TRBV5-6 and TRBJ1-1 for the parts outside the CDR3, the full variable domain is DAGVTQSPTHLIKTRGQQVTLRCSPKSGHDTVSWYQQALGQGPQFIFQYYEEEERQRGNFPDRFSGHQFPNYSSELNVNALLLGDSALYLCASSLGGGGTEAFFGQGTRLTVV.

CDR3 in amino acids: CASSPGWTDTQYF. The CDR3 bases are TGCGCCAGCAGCCCGGGGTGGACAGATACGCAGTATTTT. The V gene is TRBV5-1, the J gene TRBJ2-3; D is perhaps TRBD2 (5 bases). The V gene's germline CDR1 is SGHRS and CDR2 YFSETQ. This CDR3 spans 13 amino acids. Trimming took 4 bases from V and 3 from J, leaving 9 bases between them.

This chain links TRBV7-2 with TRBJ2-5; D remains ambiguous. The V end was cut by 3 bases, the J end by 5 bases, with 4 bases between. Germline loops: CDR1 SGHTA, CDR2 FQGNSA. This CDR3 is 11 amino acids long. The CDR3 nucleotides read TGTGCCAGCAGCTTTATCGAGACCCAGTACTTC. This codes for CASSFIETQYF. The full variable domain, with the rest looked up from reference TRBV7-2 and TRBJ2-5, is GAGVSQSPSNKVTEKGKDVELRCDPISGHTALYWYRQSLGQGLEFLIYFQGNSAPDKSGLPSDRFSAERTGGSVSTLTIQRTQQEDSAVYLCASSFIETQYFGPGTRLLVL.

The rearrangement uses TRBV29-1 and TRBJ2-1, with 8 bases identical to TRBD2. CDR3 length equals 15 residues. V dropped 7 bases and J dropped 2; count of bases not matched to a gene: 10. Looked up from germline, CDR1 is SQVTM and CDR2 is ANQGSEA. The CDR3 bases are TGCAGCGCCTGGGCCGGGACTAGAACCTACAATGAGCAGTTCTTC. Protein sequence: CSAWAGTRTYNEQFF.

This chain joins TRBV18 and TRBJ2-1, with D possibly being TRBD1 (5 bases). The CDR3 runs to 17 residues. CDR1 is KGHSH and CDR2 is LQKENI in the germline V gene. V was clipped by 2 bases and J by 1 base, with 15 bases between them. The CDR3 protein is CASSPGANVLSYNEQFF. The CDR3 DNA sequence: TGTGCCAGCTCACCAGGGGCCAACGTTCTTTCCTACAATGAGCAGTTCTTC.

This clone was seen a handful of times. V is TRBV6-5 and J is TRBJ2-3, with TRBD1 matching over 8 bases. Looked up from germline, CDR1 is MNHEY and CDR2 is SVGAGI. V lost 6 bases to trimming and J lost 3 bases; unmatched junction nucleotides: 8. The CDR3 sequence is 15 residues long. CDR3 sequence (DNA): TGTGCCAGCAGGCTCCAGGGGGCGCGGACAGATACGCAGTATTTT. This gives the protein CASRLQGARTDTQYF.

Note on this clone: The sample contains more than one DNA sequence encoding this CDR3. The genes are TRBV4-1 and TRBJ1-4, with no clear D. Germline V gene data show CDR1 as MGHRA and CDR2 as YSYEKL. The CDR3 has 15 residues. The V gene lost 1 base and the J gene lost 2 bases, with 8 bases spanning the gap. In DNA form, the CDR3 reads TGCGCCAGCAGCCAAGCGGGAGGCACTAATGAAAAACTGTTTTTT. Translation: CASSQAGGTNEKLFF.

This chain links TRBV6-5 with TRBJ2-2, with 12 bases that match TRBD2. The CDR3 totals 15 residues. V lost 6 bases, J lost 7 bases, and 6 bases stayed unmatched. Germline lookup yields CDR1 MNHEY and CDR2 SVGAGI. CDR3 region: CASRTTSGSGGELFF. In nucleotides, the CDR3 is TGTGCCAGCAGGACGACTAGCGGGAGTGGCGGGGAGCTGTTTTTT.

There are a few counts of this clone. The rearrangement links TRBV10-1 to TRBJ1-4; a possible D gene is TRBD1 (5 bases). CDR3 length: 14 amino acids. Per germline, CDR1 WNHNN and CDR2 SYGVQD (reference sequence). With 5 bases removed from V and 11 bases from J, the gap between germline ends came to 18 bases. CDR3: CASSQDTGEGKLFF. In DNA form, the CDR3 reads TGCGCCAGCAGTCAGGACACGGGAGAAGGGAAACTGTTTTTT.

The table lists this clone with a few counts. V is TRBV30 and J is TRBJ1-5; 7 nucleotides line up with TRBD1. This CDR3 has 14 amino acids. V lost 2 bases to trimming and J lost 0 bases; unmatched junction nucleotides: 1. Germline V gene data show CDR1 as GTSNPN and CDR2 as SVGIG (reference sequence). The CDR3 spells CAWSTGASNQPQHF. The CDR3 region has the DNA TGTGCCTGGAGTACAGGGGCTAGCAATCAGCCCCAGCATTTT. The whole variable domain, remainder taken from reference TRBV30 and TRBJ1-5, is SQTIHQWPATLVQPVGSPLSLECTVEGTSNPNLYWYRQAAGRGLQLLFYSVGIGQISSEVPQNLSASRPQDRQFILSSKKLLLSDSGFYLCAWSTGASNQPQHFGDGTRLSIL.

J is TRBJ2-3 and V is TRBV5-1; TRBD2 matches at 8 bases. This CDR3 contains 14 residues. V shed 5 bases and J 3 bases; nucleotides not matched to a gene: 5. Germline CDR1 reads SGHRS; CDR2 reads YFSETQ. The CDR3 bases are TGCGCCAGCAGTCAAGCGGGGGAAACAGATACGCAGTATTTT. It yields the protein CASSQAGETDTQYF.